One and the same sample provided the 7 T cell receptor beta chains below, sequenced in a study of T cell responses to AZD1222 COVID-19 vaccine. Only in-frame clones appear in the TCRdb table, and some are missing; sequencing was by immunoSEQ multiplex PCR. Seen here are more than 95,000 clones, roughly 85% observed once, and the top ten hold 3.5% to 4.5%. The material was peripheral blood, obtained 28 days after the second AZD1222 dose. The receptors were gathered from an adult who received the AZD1222 COVID-19 vaccine.

This clone was found once. The J gene is TRBJ2-5, the V gene TRBV27; 11 nucleotides match TRBD2. This CDR3 has 13 residues. The V gene's germline CDR1 is MNHEY and CDR2 SMNVEV (reference sequence). The junction had 4 bases not matched to a gene; V was cut back by 10 bases and J by 3 bases. The CDR3 here is CATSGGNEETQYF. CDR3 in DNA: TGTGCCACTAGCGGGGGGAACGAAGAGACCCAGTACTTC.

The V gene is TRBV6-4, the J gene TRBJ1-2; D is unresolved. CDR3 length: 14 residues. Germline loops: CDR1 MRHNA, CDR2 SNTAGT. V dropped 6 bases and J dropped 0 bases, with 11 bases sitting between them. Here the CDR3 reads CASRASEANYGYTF. CDR3 nucleotides: TGTGCCAGCAGGGCCAGTGAGGCTAACTATGGCTACACCTTC.

The chain combines TRBV3-1 (or the pseudogene TRBV3-2) with TRBJ1-4; D may be TRBD1 (5 bases). This CDR3 has 14 amino acids. The V end was cut by 6 bases, the J end by 3 bases, with 11 bases between. Germline V lookup: CDR1 LGHDT, CDR2 YNNKEL (reference sequence). CDR3 sequence reads: CASRASGSNEKLFF. The CDR3 region has the DNA TGTGCCAGCAGGGCATCAGGGTCTAATGAAAAACTGTTTTTT.

This chain uses TRBV28 with TRBJ1-5; no definite D call. This CDR3 is built from 14 residues. Germline lookup yields CDR1 MDHEN and CDR2 SYDVKM. V was trimmed by 6 bases and J by 3 bases, leaving 12 bases between them. As DNA, the CDR3 is TGTGCCAGCAGCCCTGGGTCGCACAATCAGCCCCAGCATTTT. It specifies CASSPGSHNQPQHF.

The V call is TRBV6-5, the J call TRBJ2-2, with D maybe TRBD2 (6 bases). This CDR3 contains 16 residues. V lost 1 base to trimming and J lost 0 bases, with 9 bases between them. Germline V gene lookup returns CDR1 MNHEY and CDR2 SVGAGI. The DNA of the CDR3 is TGTGCCAGCAGTTACTTGGGACTCTCGAACACCGGGGAGCTGTTTTTT. The encoded protein is CASSYLGLSNTGELFF.

The V and J genes are TRBV6-6 and TRBJ1-4; tentative D call: TRBD1 (6 bases). Germline lookup yields CDR1 MNHNY and CDR2 SVGAGI (reference sequence). The CDR3 contains 14 residues. V gave up 9 bases and J gave up 6 bases, with 17 bases separating them. For the CDR3, the DNA is TGTGCCAGTAGAAAGGGGGTTCTTGATGAAAAACTGTTTTTT. Its protein product is CASRKGVLDEKLFF.

The V gene is TRBV9, the J gene TRBJ2-1; D may be TRBD1 (6 bases). Germline CDR1 SGDLS, CDR2 YYNGEE. This CDR3 comprises 15 residues. V gave up 4 bases and J gave up 1 base, with 12 bases separating them. The CDR3 spells CASSPGQGSYNEQFF. DNA for the CDR3: TGTGCCAGCAGCCCGGGGCAGGGGTCCTACAATGAGCAGTTCTTC.